This paragraph reports one TCR beta chain. The data were taken from a study of blood T cell repertoires in COVID-19. Germline V gene lookup returns CDR1 SGHNT and CDR2 YYREEE (reference sequence). There are 16 residues in the CDR3. Trimming cost V 4 bases and J 6 bases; bases outside gene matches: 9. Produced via immunoSEQ multiplex PCR; TCRdb's table is partial and in-frame only. The sample yields 160,000 or so clones, about four fifths seen once. The sample comprised peripheral blood. The chain combines TRBV5-4 with TRBJ2-6; TRBD1 agrees at 8 bases. The TCR was taken from a woman aged 55-69 years with COVID-19, enrolled during active disease. DNA of the CDR3: TGTGCCAGCAGCCCTAGGGACAGGTGGGAGGCCAACGTCCTGACTTTC. Translation gives CASSPRDRWEANVLTF.